The 3 T cell receptor beta chains below were found in one sample sequenced in a study of somatic mutations in cytotoxic T cells in rheumatoid arthritis. The repertoire was sequenced with immunoSEQ multiplex PCR; TCRdb's copy has only in-frame clones and lacks some. The sample holds some 15,000 clones, 72% seen once. The specimen was CD8+ T cells sorted from blood. These TCRs come from an adult with rheumatoid arthritis.

V and J are TRBV27 and TRBJ1-5, with TRBD1 matching 7 bases. The ends lost 0 bases at V and 7 bases at J; junction bases unmatched: 9. Germline lookup yields CDR1 MNHEY and CDR2 SMNVEV (reference sequence). This CDR3 has 16 residues. This chain's CDR3 is CASSLSLRGNGQPQHF. CDR3 DNA sequence: TGTGCCAGCAGTTTATCCCTCAGGGGGAATGGGCAGCCCCAGCATTTT.

The chain is built from TRBV4-3 and TRBJ2-3; 8 bases match TRBD2. CDR3 size: 18 residues. Trimming at V came to 4 bases and at J to 5 bases, leaving 17 bases not matched to a gene. Germline-derived CDR1 and CDR2 are LGHNA and YSLEER. CDR3 bases: TGCGCCAGCAGCCCGACACGTTCCGGGGGGGGGCGCGGAGATACGCAGTATTTT. This encodes CASSPTRSGGGRGDTQYF.

The genes are TRBV15 and TRBJ1-1; D is uncertain. The CDR3 is 13 amino acids. CDR1 and CDR2 from the germline V gene are LNHNV and YYDKDF (reference sequence). Trimming took 1 base from V and 4 from J, leaving 7 bases between them. CDR3 protein: CATSRGSFTEAFF. The CDR3, as DNA: TGTGCCACCAGCAGAGGCAGTTTCACTGAAGCTTTCTTT.